Sequencing of this T cell receptor beta chain was carried out in a study of cytomegalovirus exposure and HLA in healthy donors. The V end lost 1 base, the J end lost 9 bases, and 7 bases lay between the germline ends. Germline V gene data show CDR1 as SEHNR and CDR2 as FQNEAQ (reference sequence). The CDR3 is 12 amino acids. PCR amplification relied on 60 Vbeta primers (plus 13 Jbeta primers). Profiled with immunoSEQ multiplex PCR; TCRdb holds only in-frame clones, not every one. The table includes about 140,000 clones, over 60% detected once. The J gene is TRBJ1-5, the V gene TRBV7-9, with unresolved D. Sequencing was performed on PBMCs. The TCR comes from a middle-aged man in good health and CMV-seronegative. CDR3 nucleotides: TGTGCCAGCAGCTTAGGGGCGAGGCCCCAGCATTTT. It is translated as CASSLGARPQHF.